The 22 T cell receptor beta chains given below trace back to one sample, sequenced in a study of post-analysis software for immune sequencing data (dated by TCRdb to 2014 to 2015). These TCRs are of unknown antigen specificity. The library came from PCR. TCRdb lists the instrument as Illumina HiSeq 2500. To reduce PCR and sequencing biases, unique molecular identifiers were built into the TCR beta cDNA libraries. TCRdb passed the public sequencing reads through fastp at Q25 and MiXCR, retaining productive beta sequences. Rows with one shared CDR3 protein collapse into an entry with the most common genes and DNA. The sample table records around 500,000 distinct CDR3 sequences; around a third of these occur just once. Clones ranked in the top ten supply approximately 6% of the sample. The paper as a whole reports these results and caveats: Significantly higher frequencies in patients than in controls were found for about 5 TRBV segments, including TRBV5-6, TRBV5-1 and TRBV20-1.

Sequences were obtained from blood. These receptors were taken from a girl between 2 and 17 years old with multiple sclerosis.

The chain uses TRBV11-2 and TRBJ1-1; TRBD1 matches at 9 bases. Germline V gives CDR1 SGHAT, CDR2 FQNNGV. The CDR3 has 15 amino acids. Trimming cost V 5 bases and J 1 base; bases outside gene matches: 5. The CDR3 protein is CASSPGQGRNTEAFF. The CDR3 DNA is TGTGCCAGCAGCCCTGGACAGGGGAGGAACACTGAAGCTTTCTTT.

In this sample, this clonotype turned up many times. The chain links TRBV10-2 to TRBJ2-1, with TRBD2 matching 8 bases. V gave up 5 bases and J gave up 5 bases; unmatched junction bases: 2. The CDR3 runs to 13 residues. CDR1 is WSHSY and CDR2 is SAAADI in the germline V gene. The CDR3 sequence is CASSTLADNEQFF. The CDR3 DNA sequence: TGCGCCAGCAGTACACTAGCGGACAATGAGCAGTTCTTC.

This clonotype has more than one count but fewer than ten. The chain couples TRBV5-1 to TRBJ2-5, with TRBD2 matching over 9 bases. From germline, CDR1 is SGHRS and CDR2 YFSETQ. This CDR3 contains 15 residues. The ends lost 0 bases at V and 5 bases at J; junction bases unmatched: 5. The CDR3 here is CASSLGTSVAETQYF. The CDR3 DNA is TGCGCCAGCAGCTTGGGGACTAGCGTGGCGGAGACCCAGTACTTC.

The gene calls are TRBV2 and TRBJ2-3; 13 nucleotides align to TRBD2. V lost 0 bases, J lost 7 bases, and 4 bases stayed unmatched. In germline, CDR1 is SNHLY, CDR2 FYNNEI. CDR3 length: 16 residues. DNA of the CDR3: TGTGCCAGCAGTGAAGCGCCACTAGCGGGGGGGCATACGCAGTATTTT. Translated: CASSEAPLAGGHTQYF.

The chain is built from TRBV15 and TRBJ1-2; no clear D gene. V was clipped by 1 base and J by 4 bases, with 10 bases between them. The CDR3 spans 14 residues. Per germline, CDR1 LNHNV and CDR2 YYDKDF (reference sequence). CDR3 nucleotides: TGTGCCACCAGCAGAGCCTTGGAGGGCTATGGCTACACCTTC. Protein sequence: CATSRALEGYGYTF.

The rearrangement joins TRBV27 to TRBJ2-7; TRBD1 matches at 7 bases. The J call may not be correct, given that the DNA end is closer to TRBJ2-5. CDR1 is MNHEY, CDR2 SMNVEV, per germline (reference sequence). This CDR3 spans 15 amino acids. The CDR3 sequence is CASSFRRDRVETQYF. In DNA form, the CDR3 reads TGTGCCAGCAGCTTCCGAAGAGACAGGGTCGAGACCCAGTACTTC.

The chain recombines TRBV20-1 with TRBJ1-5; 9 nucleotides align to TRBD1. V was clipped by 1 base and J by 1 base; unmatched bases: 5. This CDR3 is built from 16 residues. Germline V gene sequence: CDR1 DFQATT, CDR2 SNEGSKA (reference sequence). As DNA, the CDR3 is TGCAGTGCTAGAGGGACAGGGGACTCCAGCAATCAGCCCCAGCATTTT. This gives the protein CSARGTGDSSNQPQHF.

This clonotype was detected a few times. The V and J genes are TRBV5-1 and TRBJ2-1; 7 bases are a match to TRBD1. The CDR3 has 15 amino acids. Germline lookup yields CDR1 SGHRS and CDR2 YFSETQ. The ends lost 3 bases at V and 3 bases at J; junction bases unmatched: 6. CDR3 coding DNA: TGCGCCAGCAGCTCTCCGGGACAGAGCTACAATGAGCAGTTCTTC. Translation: CASSSPGQSYNEQFF.

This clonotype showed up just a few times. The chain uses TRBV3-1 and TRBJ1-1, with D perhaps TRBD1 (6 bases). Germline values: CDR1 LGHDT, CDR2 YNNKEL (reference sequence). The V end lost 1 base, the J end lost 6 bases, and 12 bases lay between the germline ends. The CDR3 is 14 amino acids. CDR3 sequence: CASSQAGGKAEAFF. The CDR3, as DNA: TGTGCCAGCAGCCAAGCCGGGGGCAAGGCTGAAGCTTTCTTT.

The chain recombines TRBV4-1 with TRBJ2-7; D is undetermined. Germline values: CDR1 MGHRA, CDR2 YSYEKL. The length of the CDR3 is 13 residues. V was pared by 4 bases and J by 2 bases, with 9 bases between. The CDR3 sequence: CASSPTAAYEQYF. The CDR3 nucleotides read TGCGCCAGCAGCCCCACCGCCGCCTACGAGCAGTACTTC.

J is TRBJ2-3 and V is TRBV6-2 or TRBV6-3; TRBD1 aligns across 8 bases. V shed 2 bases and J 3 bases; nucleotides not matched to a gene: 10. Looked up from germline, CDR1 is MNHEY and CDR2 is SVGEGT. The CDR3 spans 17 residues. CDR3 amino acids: CASSYPPTGGRTDTQYF. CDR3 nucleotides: TGTGCCAGCAGTTACCCACCCACAGGGGGTCGAACAGATACGCAGTATTTT.

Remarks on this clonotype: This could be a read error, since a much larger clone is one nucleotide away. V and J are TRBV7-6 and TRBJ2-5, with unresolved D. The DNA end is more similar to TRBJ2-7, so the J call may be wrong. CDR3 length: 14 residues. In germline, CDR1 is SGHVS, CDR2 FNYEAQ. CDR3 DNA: TGTGCCAGCAGCTTAAAGGTACAGACCTGCGAGCAGTACTTC. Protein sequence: CASSLKVQTCEQYF.

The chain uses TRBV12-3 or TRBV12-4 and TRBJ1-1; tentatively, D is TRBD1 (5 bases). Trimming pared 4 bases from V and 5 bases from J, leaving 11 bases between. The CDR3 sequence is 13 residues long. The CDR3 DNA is TGTGCCAGCAGTTCACAGGCAGGGACTGAAGCTTTCTTT. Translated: CASSSQAGTEAFF.

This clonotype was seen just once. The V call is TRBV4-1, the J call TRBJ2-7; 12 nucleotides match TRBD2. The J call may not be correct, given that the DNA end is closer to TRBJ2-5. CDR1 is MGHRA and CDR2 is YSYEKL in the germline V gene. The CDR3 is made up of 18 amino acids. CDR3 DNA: TGCGCCAGCAGCCACATTACTAGCGGGGGGCTGGCCTGGGGGACCCAGTACTTC. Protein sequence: CASSHITSGGLAWGTQYF.

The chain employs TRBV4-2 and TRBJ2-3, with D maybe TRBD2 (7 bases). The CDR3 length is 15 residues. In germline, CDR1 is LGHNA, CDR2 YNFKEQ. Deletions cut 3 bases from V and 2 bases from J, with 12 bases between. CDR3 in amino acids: CASSQAGAPTDTQYF. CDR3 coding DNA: TGTGCCAGCAGCCAGGCGGGGGCCCCCACAGATACGCAGTATTTT.

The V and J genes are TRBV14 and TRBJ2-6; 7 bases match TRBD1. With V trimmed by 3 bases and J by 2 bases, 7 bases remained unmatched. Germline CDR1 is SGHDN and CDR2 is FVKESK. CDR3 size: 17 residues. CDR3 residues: CASSQNRGWAGANVLTF. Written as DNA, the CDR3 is TGTGCCAGCAGCCAGAACAGGGGATGGGCTGGGGCCAACGTCCTGACTTTC. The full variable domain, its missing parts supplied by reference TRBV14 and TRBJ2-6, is EAGVTQFPSHSVIEKGQTVTLRCDPISGHDNLYWYRRVMGKEIKFLLHFVKESKQDESGMPNNRFLAERTGGTYSTLKVQPAELEDSGVYFCASSQNRGWAGANVLTFGAGSRLTVL.

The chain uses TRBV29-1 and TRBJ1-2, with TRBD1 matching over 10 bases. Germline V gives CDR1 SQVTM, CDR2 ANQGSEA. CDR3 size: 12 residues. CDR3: CGASTGGKGYTF. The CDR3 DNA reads TGCGGCGCCTCGACAGGGGGCAAAGGCTACACCTTC.

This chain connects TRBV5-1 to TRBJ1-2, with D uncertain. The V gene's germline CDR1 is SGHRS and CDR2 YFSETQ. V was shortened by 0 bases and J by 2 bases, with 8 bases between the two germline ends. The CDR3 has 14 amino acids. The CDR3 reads CASSLATRNYGYTF. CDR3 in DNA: TGCGCCAGCAGCTTGGCGACGAGGAACTATGGCTACACCTTC. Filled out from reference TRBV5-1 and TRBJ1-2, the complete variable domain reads KAGVTQTPRYLIKTRGQQVTLSCSPISGHRSVSWYQQTPGQGLQFLFEYFSETQRNKGNFPGRFSGRQFSNSRSEMNVSTLELGDSALYLCASSLATRNYGYTFGSGTRLTVV.

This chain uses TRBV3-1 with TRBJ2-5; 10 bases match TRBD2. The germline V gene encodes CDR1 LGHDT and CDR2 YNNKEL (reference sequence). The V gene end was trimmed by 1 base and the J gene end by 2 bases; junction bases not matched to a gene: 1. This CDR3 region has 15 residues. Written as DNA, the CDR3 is TGTGCCAGCAGCCAAGCTAGCGGGAGACAAGAGACCCAGTACTTC. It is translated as CASSQASGRQETQYF.

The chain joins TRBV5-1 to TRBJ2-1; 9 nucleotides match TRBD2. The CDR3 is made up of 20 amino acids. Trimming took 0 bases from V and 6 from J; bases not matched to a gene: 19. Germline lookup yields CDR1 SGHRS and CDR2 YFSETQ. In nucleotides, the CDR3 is TGCGCCAGCAGCTTGGCCGTCGGGAGGCGGGGGGGCCTCACAATCAATGAGCAGTTCTTC. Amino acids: CASSLAVGRRGGLTINEQFF. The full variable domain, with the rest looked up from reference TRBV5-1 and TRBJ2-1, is KAGVTQTPRYLIKTRGQQVTLSCSPISGHRSVSWYQQTPGQGLQFLFEYFSETQRNKGNFPGRFSGRQFSNSRSEMNVSTLELGDSALYLCASSLAVGRRGGLTINEQFFGPGTRLTVL.

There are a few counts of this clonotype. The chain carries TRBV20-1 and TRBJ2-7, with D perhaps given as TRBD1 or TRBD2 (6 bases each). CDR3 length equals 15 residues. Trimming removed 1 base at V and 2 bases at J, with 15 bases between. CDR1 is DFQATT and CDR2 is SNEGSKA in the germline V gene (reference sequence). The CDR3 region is CSARGTGGRTYEQYF. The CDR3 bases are TGCAGTGCTAGAGGGACCGGGGGCAGGACCTACGAGCAGTACTTC.

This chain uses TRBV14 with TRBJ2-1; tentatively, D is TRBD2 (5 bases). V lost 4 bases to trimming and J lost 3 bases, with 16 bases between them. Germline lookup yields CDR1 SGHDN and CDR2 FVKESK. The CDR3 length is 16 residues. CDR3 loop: CASSPEYGLNYNEQFF. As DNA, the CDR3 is TGTGCCAGCAGCCCGGAGTACGGACTGAACTACAATGAGCAGTTCTTC.